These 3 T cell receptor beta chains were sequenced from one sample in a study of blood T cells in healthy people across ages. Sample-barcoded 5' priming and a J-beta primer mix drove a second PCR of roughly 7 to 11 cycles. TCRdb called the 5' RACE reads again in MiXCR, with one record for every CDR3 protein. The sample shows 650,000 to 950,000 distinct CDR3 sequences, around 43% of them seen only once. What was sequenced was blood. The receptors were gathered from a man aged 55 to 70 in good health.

CDR3 sequence reads: CASSLGGGATGELFF. Written as DNA, the CDR3 is TGTGCCAGCAGCTTAGGAGGGGGGGCGACCGGGGAGCTGTTTTTT. The J gene is TRBJ2-2, the V gene TRBV7-2, with a possible D match to TRBD2 (7 bases). The CDR3 spans 15 residues. The germline V and J ends were trimmed by 1 base and 5 bases, with 11 bases remaining between them. Per germline, CDR1 SGHTA and CDR2 FQGNSA.

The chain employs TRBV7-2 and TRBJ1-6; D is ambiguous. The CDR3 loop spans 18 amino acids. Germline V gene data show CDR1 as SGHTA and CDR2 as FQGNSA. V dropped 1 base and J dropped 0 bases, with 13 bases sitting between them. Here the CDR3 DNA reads TGTGCCAGCAGCTTAGGCGCCCGTCCAAGCTCCTATAATTCACCCCTCCACTTT. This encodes CASSLGARPSSYNSPLHF.

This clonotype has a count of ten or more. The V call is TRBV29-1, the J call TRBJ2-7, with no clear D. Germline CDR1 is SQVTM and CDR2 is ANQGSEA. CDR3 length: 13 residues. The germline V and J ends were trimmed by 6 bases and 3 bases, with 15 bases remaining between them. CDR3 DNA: TGCAGCGTGGAGATATCTGGGTACTACGAGCAGTACTTC. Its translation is CSVEISGYYEQYF.